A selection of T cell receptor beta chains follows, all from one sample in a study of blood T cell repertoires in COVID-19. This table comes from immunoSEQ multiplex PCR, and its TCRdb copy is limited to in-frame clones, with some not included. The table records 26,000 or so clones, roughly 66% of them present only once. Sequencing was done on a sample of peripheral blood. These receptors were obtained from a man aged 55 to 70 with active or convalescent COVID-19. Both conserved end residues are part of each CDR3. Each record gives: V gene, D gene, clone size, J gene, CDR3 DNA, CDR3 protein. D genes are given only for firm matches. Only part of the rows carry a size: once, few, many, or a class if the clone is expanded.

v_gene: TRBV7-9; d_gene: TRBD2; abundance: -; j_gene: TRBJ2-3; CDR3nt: TGTGCCAGCAGCCTCGGGGGTAGCGGGGGGTTCACAGATACGCAGTATTTT; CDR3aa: CASSLGGSGGFTDTQYF
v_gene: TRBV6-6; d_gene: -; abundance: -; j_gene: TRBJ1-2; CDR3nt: TGTGCCAGCAGCCCCAGGACTAACTATGGCTACACCTTC; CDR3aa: CASSPRTNYGYTF
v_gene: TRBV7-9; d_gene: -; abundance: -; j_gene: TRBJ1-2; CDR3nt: TGTGCCAGCAGCCCACCAGGGAATGGCTACACCTTC; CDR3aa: CASSPPGNGYTF
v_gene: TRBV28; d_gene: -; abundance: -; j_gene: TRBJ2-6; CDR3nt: TGTGCCAGCCTCCCCGGGGTTAGTGGGGCCAACGTCCTGACTTTC; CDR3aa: CASLPGVSGANVLTF
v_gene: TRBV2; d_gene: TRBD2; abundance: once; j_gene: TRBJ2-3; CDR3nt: TGTGCCAGCAGTCTTACCCGGACTAGCGGAACCAATACGCAGTATTTT; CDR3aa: CASSLTRTSGTNTQYF
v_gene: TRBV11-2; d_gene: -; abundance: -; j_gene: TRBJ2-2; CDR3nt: TGTGCCAGCAGCTTAACAGAGAACACCGGGGAGCTGTTTTTT; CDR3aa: CASSLTENTGELFF
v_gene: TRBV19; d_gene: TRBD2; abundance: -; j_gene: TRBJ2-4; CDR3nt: TGTGCCAGTAGTTCGAAGACTAGCGTTTCAAACATTCAGTACTTC; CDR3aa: CASSSKTSVSNIQYF
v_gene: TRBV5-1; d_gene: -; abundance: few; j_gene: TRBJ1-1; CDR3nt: TGCGCCAGCAGCTTGGTTGCAGGGTGGGGTACTGAAGCTTTCTTT; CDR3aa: CASSLVAGWGTEAFF
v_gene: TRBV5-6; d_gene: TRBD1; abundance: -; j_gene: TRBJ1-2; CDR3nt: TGTGCCAGCAGCTTAGGACAGGCACCCTATGGCTACACCTTC; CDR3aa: CASSLGQAPYGYTF
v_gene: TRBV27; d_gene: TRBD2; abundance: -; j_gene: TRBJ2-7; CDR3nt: TGTGCCAGCAGTCTCACTAGCGGGGATACCTACGAGCAGTACTTC; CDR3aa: CASSLTSGDTYEQYF
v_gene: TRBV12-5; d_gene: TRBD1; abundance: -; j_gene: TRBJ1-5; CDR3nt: TGTGCTAGTGGTCTGAACCCGGGACAGGGGAACAATCAGCCCCAGCATTTT; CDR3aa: CASGLNPGQGNNQPQHF
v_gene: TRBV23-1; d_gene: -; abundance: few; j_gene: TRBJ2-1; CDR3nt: TGCGCCAGCAGTCAAATCACCAGCGGACCACCCAATGAGCAGTTCTTC; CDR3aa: CASSQITSGPPNEQFF
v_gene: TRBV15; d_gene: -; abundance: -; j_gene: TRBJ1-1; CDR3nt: TGTGCCACCAGCTCCCGAGGACTTGTAAATAGCGCTTTCTTT; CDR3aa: CATSSRGLVNSAFF
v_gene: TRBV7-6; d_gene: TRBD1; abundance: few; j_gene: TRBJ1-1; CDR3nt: TGTGCCAGCAGCCCCGATCGGGACAGTAGGCCTGAAGCTTTCTTT; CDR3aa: CASSPDRDSRPEAFF
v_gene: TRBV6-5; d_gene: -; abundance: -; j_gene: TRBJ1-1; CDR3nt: TGTGCCTCTAGGGAGAGGGCAGCCACTGAAGCTTTCTTT; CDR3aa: CASRERAATEAFF
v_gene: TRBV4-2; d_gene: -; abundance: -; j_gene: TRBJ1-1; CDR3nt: TGTGCCAGCAGCCAAGGAATTAGCACTGAAGCTTTCTTT; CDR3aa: CASSQGISTEAFF
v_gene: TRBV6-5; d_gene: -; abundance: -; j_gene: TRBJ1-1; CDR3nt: TGTGCCAGCCGGGAGAACACTGAAGCTTTCTTT; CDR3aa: CASRENTEAFF
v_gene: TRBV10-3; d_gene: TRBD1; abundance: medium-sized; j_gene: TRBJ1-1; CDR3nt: TGTGCCATCAGTGCACCGGGACAGGGGAACACTGAAGCTTTCTTT; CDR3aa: CAISAPGQGNTEAFF
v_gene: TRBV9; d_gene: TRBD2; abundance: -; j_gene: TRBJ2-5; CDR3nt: TGTGCCAGCAGCGCGACTAGCGCAGGAGAGACCCAGTACTTC; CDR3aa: CASSATSAGETQYF
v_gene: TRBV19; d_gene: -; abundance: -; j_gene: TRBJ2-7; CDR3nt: TGTGCCAGTAGTGTCTACAGCTTTTACTCCTACGAGCAGTACTTC; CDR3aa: CASSVYSFYSYEQYF
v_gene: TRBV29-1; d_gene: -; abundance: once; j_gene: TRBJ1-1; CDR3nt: TGCAGCGGAACGGGACATCTGAACACTGAAGCTTTCTTT; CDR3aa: CSGTGHLNTEAFF
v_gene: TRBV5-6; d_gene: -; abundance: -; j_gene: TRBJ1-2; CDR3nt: TGTGCCAGCAGCTCGGCAGGGGTGGGCTACACCTTC; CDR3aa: CASSSAGVGYTF
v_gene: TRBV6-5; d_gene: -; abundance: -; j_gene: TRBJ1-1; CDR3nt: TGTGCCAGCAGTTACCTCGGGGGGACTGAAGCTTTCTTT; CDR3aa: CASSYLGGTEAFF
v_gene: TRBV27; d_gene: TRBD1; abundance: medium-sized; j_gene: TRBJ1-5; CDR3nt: TGTGCCAGCAAAGAGGGGACAGGGGGCCGGCAGCCCCAGCATTTT; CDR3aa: CASKEGTGGRQPQHF
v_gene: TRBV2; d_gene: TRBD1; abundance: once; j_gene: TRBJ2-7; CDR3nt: TGTGCCAGCAGCGGGGACAGAGCCTACGAGCAGTACTTC; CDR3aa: CASSGDRAYEQYF
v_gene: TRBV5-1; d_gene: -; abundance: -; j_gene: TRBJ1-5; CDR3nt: TGCGCCAGCAGCTTGAGAACAGGGTATCAGCCCCAGCATTTT; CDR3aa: CASSLRTGYQPQHF
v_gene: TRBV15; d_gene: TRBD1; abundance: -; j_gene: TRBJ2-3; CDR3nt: TGTGCCACCAGCCTTAGGACAGGGGGGATTACAGATACGCAGTATTTT; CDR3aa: CATSLRTGGITDTQYF
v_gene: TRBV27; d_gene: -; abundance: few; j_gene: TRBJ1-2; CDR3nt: TGTGCCAGCAGCCCTGCCAGACATGCGAAAAACTATGGCTACACCTTC; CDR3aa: CASSPARHAKNYGYTF
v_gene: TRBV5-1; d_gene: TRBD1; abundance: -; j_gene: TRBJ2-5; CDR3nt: TGCGCCAGCAGCCTGCAGGGGGCCCAAGAGACCCAGTACTTC; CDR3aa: CASSLQGAQETQYF
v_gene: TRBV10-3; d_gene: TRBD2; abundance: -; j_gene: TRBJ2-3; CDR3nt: TGTGCCATCAGTGAGTCGGCTAGCGGGGGGGCCCAAGATACGCAGTATTTT; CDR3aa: CAISESASGGAQDTQYF